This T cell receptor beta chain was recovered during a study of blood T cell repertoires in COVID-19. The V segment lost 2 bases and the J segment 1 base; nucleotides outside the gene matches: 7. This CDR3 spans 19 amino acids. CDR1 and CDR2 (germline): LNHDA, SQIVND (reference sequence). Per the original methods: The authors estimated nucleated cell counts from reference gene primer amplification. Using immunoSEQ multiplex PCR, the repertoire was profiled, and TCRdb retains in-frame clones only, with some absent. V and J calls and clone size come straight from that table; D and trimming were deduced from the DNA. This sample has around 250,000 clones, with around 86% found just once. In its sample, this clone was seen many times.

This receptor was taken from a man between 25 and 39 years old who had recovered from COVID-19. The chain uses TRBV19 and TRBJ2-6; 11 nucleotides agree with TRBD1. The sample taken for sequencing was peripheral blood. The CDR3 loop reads CASSIYHGTGGSGANVLTF. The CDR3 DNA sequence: TGTGCCAGTAGTATATATCACGGGACAGGGGGGTCTGGGGCCAACGTCCTGACTTTC.